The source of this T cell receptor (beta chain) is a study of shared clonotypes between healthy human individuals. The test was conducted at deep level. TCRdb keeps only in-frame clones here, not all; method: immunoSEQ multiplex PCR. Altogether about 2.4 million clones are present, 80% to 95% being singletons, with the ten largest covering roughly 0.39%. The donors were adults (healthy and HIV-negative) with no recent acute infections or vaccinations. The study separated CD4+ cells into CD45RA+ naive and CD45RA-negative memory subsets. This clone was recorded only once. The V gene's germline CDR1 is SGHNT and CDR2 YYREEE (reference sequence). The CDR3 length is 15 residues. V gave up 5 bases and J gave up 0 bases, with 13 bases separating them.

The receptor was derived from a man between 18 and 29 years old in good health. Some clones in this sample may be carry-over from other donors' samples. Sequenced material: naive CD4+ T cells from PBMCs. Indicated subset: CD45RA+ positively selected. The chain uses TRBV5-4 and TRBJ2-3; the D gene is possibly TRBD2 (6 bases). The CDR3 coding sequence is TGTGCCAGCAGGCTAGCGTCCTCTAGCACAGATACGCAGTATTTT. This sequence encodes CASRLASSSTDTQYF.